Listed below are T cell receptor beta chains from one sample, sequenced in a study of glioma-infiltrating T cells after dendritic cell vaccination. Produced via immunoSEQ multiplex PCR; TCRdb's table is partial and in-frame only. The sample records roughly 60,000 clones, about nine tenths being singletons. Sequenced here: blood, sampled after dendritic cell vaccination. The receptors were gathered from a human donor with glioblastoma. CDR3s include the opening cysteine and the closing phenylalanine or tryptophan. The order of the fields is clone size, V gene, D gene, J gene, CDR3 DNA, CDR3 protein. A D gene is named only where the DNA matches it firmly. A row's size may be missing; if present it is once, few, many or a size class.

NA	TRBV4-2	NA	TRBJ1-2	TGTGCCAGCAGCCAAGATGGCAGGGTTGACGGCTACACCTTC	CASSQDGRVDGYTF
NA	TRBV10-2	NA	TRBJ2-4	TGCGCCAGCAGTGATGGGGTTGGGGCAGCCAAAAACATTCAGTACTTC	CASSDGVGAAKNIQYF
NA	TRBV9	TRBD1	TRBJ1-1	TGTGCCAGCAGCGGGTGGACAGGTGAAGCTTTCTTT	CASSGWTGEAFF
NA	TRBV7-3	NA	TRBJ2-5	TGTGCCAGCAGCGTCGCTACCCTCGGTGAGACCCAGTACTTC	CASSVATLGETQYF
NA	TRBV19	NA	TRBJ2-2	TGTGCCAGTAGTAAGCGACTATCCCCGACGGGCGGGGAGCTGTTTTTT	CASSKRLSPTGGELFF
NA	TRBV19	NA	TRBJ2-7	TGTGCCAGTAGTCCTAGGGGACGCGGGGCCTCCTACGAGCAGTACTTC	CASSPRGRGASYEQYF
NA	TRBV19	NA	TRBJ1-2	TGTGCCAGTAGTATAGGCCAGCGGGGAAAAAGCTATGGCTACACCTTC	CASSIGQRGKSYGYTF
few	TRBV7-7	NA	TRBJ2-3	TGTGCCAGCAGCCCCGGACTCACGGGCACAGATACGCAGTATTTT	CASSPGLTGTDTQYF
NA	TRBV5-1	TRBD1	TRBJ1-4	TGCGCCAGCAGCGATCCGGGACAGGGAGATGAAAAACTGTTTTTT	CASSDPGQGDEKLFF
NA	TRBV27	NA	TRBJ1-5	TGTGCCAGCAGTTTACACGGTAATAGCAATCAGCCCCAGCATTTT	CASSLHGNSNQPQHF
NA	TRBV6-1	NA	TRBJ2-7	TGTGCCAGCAGTGAATATCTGCTAGAGCAGTACTTC	CASSEYLLEQYF
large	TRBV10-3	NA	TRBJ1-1	TGTGCCATCTCCCCCGGTAACACTGAAGCTTTCTTT	CAISPGNTEAFF
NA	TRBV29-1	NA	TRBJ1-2	TGCAGCACCCGGGTTACGGCCTATGGCTACACCTTC	CSTRVTAYGYTF
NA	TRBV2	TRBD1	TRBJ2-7	TGTGCCAGCATGACTAACAGGGGCTCCTACGAGCAGTACTTC	CASMTNRGSYEQYF
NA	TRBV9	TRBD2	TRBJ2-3	TGTGCCAGCAGCGTAGGGGGGGGAAGACGAGATACGCAGTATTTT	CASSVGGGRRDTQYF
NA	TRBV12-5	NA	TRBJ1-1	TGTGCTAGTGGTTTGGTAGTGACAGGAGACACTGAAGCTTTCTTT	CASGLVVTGDTEAFF
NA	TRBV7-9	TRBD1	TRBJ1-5	TGTGCCAGCAGCTTAGGGGGACAGGGGACACAGCCCCAGCATTTT	CASSLGGQGTQPQHF
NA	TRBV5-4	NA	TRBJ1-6	TGTGCCAGCAGCTTGGCCTCGAGGGCGCGAGATCGTTCACCCCTCCACTTT	CASSLASRARDRSPLHF
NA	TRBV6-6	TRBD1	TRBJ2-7	TGTGCCAGCAGTTACGGGACAGTATCTGGCGAGCAGTACTTC	CASSYGTVSGEQYF
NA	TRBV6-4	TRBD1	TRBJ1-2	TGTGCCAGCAGTCCGGACAGGGGGCATGGCTACACCTTC	CASSPDRGHGYTF
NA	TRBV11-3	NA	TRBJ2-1	TGTGCCAGCAGCGGGTCGGACAGAATCCCAGTCTTC	CASSGSDRIPVF
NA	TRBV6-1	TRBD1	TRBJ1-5	TGTGCCAGCACCGGACAGGGGGATCAGCCCCAGCATTTT	CASTGQGDQPQHF
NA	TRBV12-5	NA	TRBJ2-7	TGTGCTAGTGGTGCCTCACTAGATCACTACGAGCAGTACTTC	CASGASLDHYEQYF
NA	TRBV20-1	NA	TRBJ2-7	TGCAGTGCTACAAAGGGGTTCGAGCAGTACTTC	CSATKGFEQYF
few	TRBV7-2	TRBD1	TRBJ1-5	TGTGCCAGTTGCGAGGGGGCCCTCAATCAGCCCCAGCATTTT	CASCEGALNQPQHF
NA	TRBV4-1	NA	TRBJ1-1	TGCGCCAGCAGCCAAGCCGGGGGGCGTAGGACTGAAGCTTTCTTT	CASSQAGGRRTEAFF
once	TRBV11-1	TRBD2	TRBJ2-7	TGTGCCAGCAGCTTAGATACTAGCGGGAGGACCTACGAGCAGTACTTC	CASSLDTSGRTYEQYF
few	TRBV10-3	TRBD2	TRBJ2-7	TGTGCCATCAGTGGGGAAGCGGGAGCAGGGGCCTACGAGCAGTACTTC	CAISGEAGAGAYEQYF
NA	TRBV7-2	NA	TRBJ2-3	TGTGCCAGCAGCTTTGCTAGTGAGAGAGGTACGCAGTATTTT	CASSFASERGTQYF
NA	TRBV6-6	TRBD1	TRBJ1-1	TGTGCCACCTCTGGACAGGCCAAGAACACTGAAGCTTTCTTT	CATSGQAKNTEAFF
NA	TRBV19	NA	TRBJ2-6	TGTGCCAGTAGTTGGCTCTCTGGGGCCAACGTCCTGACTTTC	CASSWLSGANVLTF
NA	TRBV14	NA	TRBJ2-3	TGTGCCAGCAGCCAAGTTGGCCGGGTTAGCACAGATACGCAGTATTTT	CASSQVGRVSTDTQYF
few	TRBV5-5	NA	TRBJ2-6	TGCGCCAGCAGCCATGGCGCATCAGGGATCTCTGGGGCCAACGTCCTGACTTTC	CASSHGASGISGANVLTF
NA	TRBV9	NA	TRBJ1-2	TGTGCCAGCAGCGTAGCTAATTCAGGCTACACCTTC	CASSVANSGYTF
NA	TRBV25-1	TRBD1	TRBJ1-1	TGTGCCAGCAGTGAACCGGGGACAGGCTTGAACACTGAAGCTTTCTTT	CASSEPGTGLNTEAFF
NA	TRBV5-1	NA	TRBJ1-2	TGCGCCAGCAGCTTGGGTCGTCCCGAGATGGACTATGGCTACACCTTC	CASSLGRPEMDYGYTF
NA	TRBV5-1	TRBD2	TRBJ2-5	TGCGCCAGCAGCTTGGCCGGGGGGGAGACCCAGTACTTC	CASSLAGGETQYF
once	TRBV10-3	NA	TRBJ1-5	TGTGCCATCAGTGAGGACAGTTTGGGACAGCCCCAGCATTTT	CAISEDSLGQPQHF
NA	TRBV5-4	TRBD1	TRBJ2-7	TGTGCCAGCAGCCAATCCAGCCCGGGACAGTATTACTACGAGCAGTACTTC	CASSQSSPGQYYYEQYF
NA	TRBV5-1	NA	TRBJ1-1	TGCGCCAGCAGCTCGAACATTCAGGGGTCTGAAGCTTTCTTT	CASSSNIQGSEAFF
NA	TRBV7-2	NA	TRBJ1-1	TGTGCCAGCAGCTTAACTTCTCCGGGGGGCGCAGGTGAAGCTTTCTTT	CASSLTSPGGAGEAFF